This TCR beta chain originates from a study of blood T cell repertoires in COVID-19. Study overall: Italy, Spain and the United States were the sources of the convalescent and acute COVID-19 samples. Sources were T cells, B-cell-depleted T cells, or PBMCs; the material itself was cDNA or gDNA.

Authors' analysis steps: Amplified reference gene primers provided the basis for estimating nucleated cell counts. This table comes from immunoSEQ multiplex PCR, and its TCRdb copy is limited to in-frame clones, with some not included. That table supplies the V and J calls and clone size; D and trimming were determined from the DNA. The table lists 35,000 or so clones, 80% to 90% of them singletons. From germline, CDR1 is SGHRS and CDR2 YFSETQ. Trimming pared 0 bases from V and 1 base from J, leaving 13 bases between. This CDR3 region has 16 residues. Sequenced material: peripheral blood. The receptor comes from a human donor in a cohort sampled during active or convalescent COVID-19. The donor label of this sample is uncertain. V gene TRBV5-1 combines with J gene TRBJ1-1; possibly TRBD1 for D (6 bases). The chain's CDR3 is CASSLEGSRGNTEAFF. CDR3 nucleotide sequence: TGCGCCAGCAGCTTGGAGGGATCCAGGGGGAACACTGAAGCTTTCTTT. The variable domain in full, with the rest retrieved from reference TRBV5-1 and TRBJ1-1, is KAGVTQTPRYLIKTRGQQVTLSCSPISGHRSVSWYQQTPGQGLQFLFEYFSETQRNKGNFPGRFSGRQFSNSRSEMNVSTLELGDSALYLCASSLEGSRGNTEAFFGQGTRLTVV.